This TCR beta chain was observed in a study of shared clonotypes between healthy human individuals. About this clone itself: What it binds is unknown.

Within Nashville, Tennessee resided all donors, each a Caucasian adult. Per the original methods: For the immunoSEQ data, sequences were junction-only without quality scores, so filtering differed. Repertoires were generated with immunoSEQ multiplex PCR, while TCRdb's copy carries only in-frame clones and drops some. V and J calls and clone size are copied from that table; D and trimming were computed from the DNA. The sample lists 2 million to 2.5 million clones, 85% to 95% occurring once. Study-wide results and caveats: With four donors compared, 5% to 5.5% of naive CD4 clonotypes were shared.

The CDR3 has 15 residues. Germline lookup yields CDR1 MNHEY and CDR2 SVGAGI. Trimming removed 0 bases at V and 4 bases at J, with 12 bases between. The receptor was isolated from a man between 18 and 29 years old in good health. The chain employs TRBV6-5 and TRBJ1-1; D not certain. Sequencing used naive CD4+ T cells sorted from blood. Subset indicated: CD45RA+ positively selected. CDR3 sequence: CASSYSGRTGTEAFF. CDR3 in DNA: TGTGCCAGCAGTTACTCGGGCAGGACGGGCACTGAAGCTTTCTTT.